This TCR beta chain was retrieved from a study of blood T cell repertoires in COVID-19. Study information: Whether acute or convalescent, the COVID-19 samples came from the United States, Italy and Spain. PBMCs, B-cell-depleted T cells, or T cells provided the cDNA or gDNA that made up the material.

This CDR3 comprises 13 residues. V was trimmed by 4 bases and J by 3 bases, leaving 9 bases between them. In the original workflow: It was from reference gene primer amplification that nucleated cell counts were estimated. Repertoires were generated with immunoSEQ multiplex PCR, while TCRdb's copy carries only in-frame clones and drops some. That table furnishes V, J and clone size, whereas the DNA furnished D and trimming. The sample consists of fewer than 110,000 clones, roughly 89% of them appearing once. This chain uses TRBV12-3 or TRBV12-4 with TRBJ1-2, with D unclear. The material sequenced was peripheral blood. The TCR originated in a woman older than 75 in a cohort sampled during active COVID-19. The DNA for the CDR3 is TGTGCCAGCAGTTCCGCATCGGACTATGGCTACACCTTC. It translates to CASSSASDYGYTF.